The next 8 T cell receptor beta chains were all read from a single sample in a study of T cell repertoires in cytomegalovirus infection. MiXCR, applied by TCRdb to the reads, yields one record per CDR3 protein. The sample records roughly 720,000 distinct CDR3 sequences, 35% being singletons. Input material: PBMCs. These receptor sequences come from a human donor in good health (CMV status not recorded). Some clones in this sample may be carry-over from other donors' samples.

This chain connects TRBV2 to TRBJ1-5; D may be TRBD1 (5 bases). The length of the CDR3 is 15 residues. The germline V and J ends were trimmed by 1 base and 0 bases, with 7 bases remaining between them. Per germline, CDR1 SNHLY and CDR2 FYNNEI. The CDR3 loop reads CASSEGRASNQPQHF. The CDR3 coding sequence is TGTGCCAGCAGTGAAGGCAGGGCTAGCAATCAGCCCCAGCATTTT.

The rearrangement uses TRBV19 and TRBJ2-3; no clear D. The germline V gene has CDR1 LNHDA and CDR2 SQIVND (reference sequence). V was shortened by 7 bases and J by 2 bases, with 10 bases between the two germline ends. CDR3 length: 13 amino acids. The chain's CDR3 is CASTPDNTDTQYF. The CDR3, as DNA: TGTGCCAGTACCCCAGACAACACAGATACGCAGTATTTT.

V and J are TRBV28 and TRBJ1-1, with D perhaps matching TRBD1 (6 bases). Between the trimmed V and J ends, which lost 4 bases and 4 bases, there was a span of 13 bases. CDR3 length: 14 amino acids. Per the germline V gene, CDR1 is MDHEN and CDR2 is SYDVKM. The CDR3 nucleotides read TGTGCCAGCAGTTCAGGGGCCTGGGGCACTGAAGCTTTCTTT. It specifies CASSSGAWGTEAFF.

A few counts support this clonotype. V and J are TRBV4-2 and TRBJ2-1; 9 bases line up with TRBD1. Trimming removed 5 bases from V and 7 bases from J; junction bases left unmatched: 9. The CDR3 spans 15 residues. The germline V gene encodes CDR1 LGHNA and CDR2 YNFKEQ. CDR3 region: CASSSRDRERNEQFF. CDR3 DNA sequence: TGTGCCAGCAGCTCCCGGGACAGGGAAAGGAATGAGCAGTTCTTC.

This clonotype was counted a few times. One end of the junction fails to match germline, which may point to a read error. The chain carries TRBV11-1 and TRBJ2-1; 12 nucleotides match TRBD2. The CDR3 runs to 15 residues. Germline lookup yields CDR1 SGHAT and CDR2 FQDESV (reference sequence). The CDR3 loop is CASGLLAGGWNEQFF. The CDR3 DNA follows: TGTGCCAGCGGCTTACTAGCGGGAGGCTGGAATGAGCAGTTCTTC.

The chain employs TRBV19 and TRBJ2-4, with 8 bases fitting TRBD1. CDR1 LNHDA and CDR2 SQIVND come from the germline V gene (reference sequence). Losses at the gene ends were 5 bases for V and 8 bases for J; bases not matched to a gene: 8. There are 14 residues in the CDR3. The CDR3 here is CASSRGRGRDIQYF. The CDR3 nucleotides read TGTGCCAGTAGTCGCGGCAGGGGGCGTGACATTCAGTACTTC.

The rearrangement links TRBV6-1 to TRBJ1-3, with a tentative D call TRBD1 (5 bases). With 6 bases removed from V and 5 bases from J, the gap between germline ends came to 23 bases. This CDR3 contains 17 residues. CDR1 is MNHNS and CDR2 is SASEGT in the germline V gene. Here the CDR3 DNA reads TGTGCCAGCAGGCCTATCCGGGACTCCCGTTTACGAAACACCATATATTTT. Amino acid sequence: CASRPIRDSRLRNTIYF.

The chain carries TRBV10-3 and TRBJ2-7; D unclear. The CDR3 totals 11 residues. CDR1 and CDR2 from the germline V gene are ENHRY and SYGVKD. Trimming took off 3 bases at V and 6 bases at J, with 6 bases between the two ends. Here the CDR3 reads CAISDGVEQYF. CDR3 DNA: TGTGCCATCAGTGACGGCGTCGAGCAGTACTTC.